Listed below are T cell receptor beta chains from one sample, sequenced in a study of early T cells in non-severe SARS-CoV-2 infection. TCRdb passed the 5' RACE reads through MiXCR, listing each CDR3 protein once. Of 70,000 or so distinct CDR3 sequences detected, roughly 4.8% appear once; the ten largest clones hold 3.5% to 4%. The specimen was whole blood, collected at baseline. The receptors come from an adult who was a healthcare worker with PCR-confirmed SARS-CoV-2 infection or an uninfected control (not recorded which). The donor label of this sample is uncertain. The CDR3 runs from the conserved cysteine through the conserved F or W. The order of the fields is clone size, V gene, J gene, CDR3 protein. Only part of the rows carry a size: once, few, many, or a class if the clone is expanded.

clone size: few; V gene: TRBV5-1; J gene: TRBJ2-5; CDR3 protein: CASSYGTSEETQYF
clone size: many; V gene: TRBV12-3/TRBV12-4; J gene: TRBJ1-1; CDR3 protein: CASSFTEAFF
clone size: .; V gene: TRBV7-3; J gene: TRBJ1-2; CDR3 protein: CASSYMAGSNYGYTF
clone size: many; V gene: TRBV7-9; J gene: TRBJ1-2; CDR3 protein: CASSTEGNYGYTF
clone size: .; V gene: TRBV7-2; J gene: TRBJ1-3; CDR3 protein: CASSSLPGTENTIYF
clone size: many; V gene: TRBV14; J gene: TRBJ1-2; CDR3 protein: CASSRTGTYPPWGYTF
clone size: many; V gene: TRBV6-2/TRBV6-3; J gene: TRBJ1-1; CDR3 protein: CASSSAGHSEAFF
clone size: .; V gene: TRBV18; J gene: TRBJ1-1; CDR3 protein: CASSPPGRRRTEAFF
clone size: few; V gene: TRBV19; J gene: TRBJ1-5; CDR3 protein: CASSITPAPQHF
clone size: .; V gene: TRBV3-1; J gene: TRBJ2-7; CDR3 protein: CASSHAGYEQYF
clone size: .; V gene: TRBV12-3/TRBV12-4; J gene: TRBJ2-2; CDR3 protein: CASTAVVTGELFF
clone size: few; V gene: TRBV7-2; J gene: TRBJ1-5; CDR3 protein: CASSIHLGTGGLGQPQHF
clone size: .; V gene: TRBV14; J gene: TRBJ1-6; CDR3 protein: CASSLGQSSPLHF
clone size: many; V gene: TRBV7-2; J gene: TRBJ1-6; CDR3 protein: CASSIQGRSDNSPLHF
clone size: many; V gene: TRBV27; J gene: TRBJ1-1; CDR3 protein: CASSSGTTHTEAFF
clone size: many; V gene: TRBV11-2; J gene: TRBJ2-5; CDR3 protein: CASSLWDRAQETQYF
clone size: many; V gene: TRBV5-1; J gene: TRBJ2-3; CDR3 protein: CASSPLTSGGTDTQYF
clone size: many; V gene: TRBV27; J gene: TRBJ1-6; CDR3 protein: CASTGRSYNSPLHF
clone size: .; V gene: TRBV10-3; J gene: TRBJ2-7; CDR3 protein: CAISELTYEQYF
clone size: few; V gene: TRBV7-8; J gene: TRBJ2-1; CDR3 protein: CASSFGQGMNEQFF
clone size: few; V gene: TRBV5-6; J gene: TRBJ1-1; CDR3 protein: CASSATGGLAFF
clone size: many; V gene: TRBV27; J gene: TRBJ2-3; CDR3 protein: CASSDDASHHTDTQYF
clone size: .; V gene: TRBV29-1; J gene: TRBJ1-1; CDR3 protein: CSGYAAHSTNTEAFF
clone size: few; V gene: TRBV7-9; J gene: TRBJ1-1; CDR3 protein: CATMTTENTEAFF
clone size: few; V gene: TRBV20-1; J gene: TRBJ2-1; CDR3 protein: CSARGRIGYNEQFF
clone size: .; V gene: TRBV11-3; J gene: TRBJ2-7; CDR3 protein: CASSFQGNEQYF
clone size: many; V gene: TRBV12-3/TRBV12-4; J gene: TRBJ2-7; CDR3 protein: CASSTWGQPVYEQYF
clone size: few; V gene: TRBV30; J gene: TRBJ2-1; CDR3 protein: CAWTVTGFPGGNEQFF
clone size: many; V gene: TRBV6-5; J gene: TRBJ1-2; CDR3 protein: CASSYFPRDRGRFGYTF
clone size: many; V gene: TRBV29-1; J gene: TRBJ1-4; CDR3 protein: CSVIPGGTGNEKLFF
clone size: many; V gene: TRBV20-1; J gene: TRBJ1-5; CDR3 protein: CSASRRDRVDSNQPQHF
clone size: .; V gene: TRBV11-2; J gene: TRBJ2-1; CDR3 protein: CASSSTLSSYNEQFF
clone size: .; V gene: TRBV28; J gene: TRBJ1-4; CDR3 protein: CASSLFGTDEKLFF
clone size: .; V gene: TRBV28; J gene: TRBJ1-5; CDR3 protein: CAAGGGQPQHF
clone size: many; V gene: TRBV5-6; J gene: TRBJ2-3; CDR3 protein: CASSLAWADTQYF
clone size: few; V gene: TRBV27; J gene: TRBJ2-5; CDR3 protein: CASSFVVAGVETQYF
clone size: many; V gene: TRBV28; J gene: TRBJ1-1; CDR3 protein: CASSFTQDRGRFAEAFF
clone size: many; V gene: TRBV7-9; J gene: TRBJ1-1; CDR3 protein: CASSLRGTGDTEVFF